This is a list of T cell receptor beta chains from one sample in a study of blood T cell repertoires in COVID-19. The protocol was immunoSEQ multiplex PCR, while the TCRdb copy is restricted to in-frame clones and leaves out a portion. The sample includes more than 85,000 clones, around 89% of them seen just once. The specimen sequenced was peripheral blood. Receptor source: a human donor in a cohort sampled during active COVID-19. The CDR3 runs from the conserved cysteine through the conserved F or W. Fields, in order: CDR3 DNA, CDR3 protein, J gene, V gene, D gene, clone size. A D gene is named only where the DNA matches it firmly. Part of the rows lack a size; the others show once, few, many or a class for expanded clones.

CDR3 DNA: TGTGCCGGCAGTACCGGGACAGGAACCTACGAGCAGTACTTC
CDR3 protein: CAGSTGTGTYEQYF
J gene: TRBJ2-7
V gene: TRBV6-5
D gene: TRBD1
clone size: -

CDR3 DNA: TGTGCCAGCAGCCAAGGCCCCGGGGGGGCCGATACGCAGTATTTT
CDR3 protein: CASSQGPGGADTQYF
J gene: TRBJ2-3
V gene: TRBV3-1/TRBV3-2
D gene: TRBD2
clone size: once

CDR3 DNA: TGTGCCAGCAGTTCCTTCGTCCGGGAGGGCCATCATGAGCAGTTCTTC
CDR3 protein: CASSSFVREGHHEQFF
J gene: TRBJ2-1
V gene: TRBV28
D gene: TRBD2
clone size: -

CDR3 DNA: TGTGCCAGCAGCGAAGGACAGGCCGGGATCACAGATACGCAGTATTTT
CDR3 protein: CASSEGQAGITDTQYF
J gene: TRBJ2-3
V gene: TRBV7-2
D gene: TRBD1
clone size: once

CDR3 DNA: TGTGCCAGCAGTTTTAAGGGTGCGGGCAATGAGCAGTTCTTC
CDR3 protein: CASSFKGAGNEQFF
J gene: TRBJ2-1
V gene: TRBV27
D gene: -
clone size: few

CDR3 DNA: TGTGCCAGCAGTACGGGTTCTGGAGTGTCCGCTTTCTTT
CDR3 protein: CASSTGSGVSAFF
J gene: TRBJ1-1
V gene: TRBV6-5
D gene: -
clone size: -

CDR3 DNA: TGCGCCAGCAGCCAAGTACGGGGATCCTACAATGAGCAGTTCTTC
CDR3 protein: CASSQVRGSYNEQFF
J gene: TRBJ2-1
V gene: TRBV4-1
D gene: -
clone size: -

CDR3 DNA: TGTGCCAGTAGTCGAAGGAGGGGTGGCTACACCTTC
CDR3 protein: CASSRRRGGYTF
J gene: TRBJ1-2
V gene: TRBV19
D gene: -
clone size: -

CDR3 DNA: TGTGCCAGCAGCTTAGCATTCGGGACTAGCAACACCGGGGAGCTGTTTTTT
CDR3 protein: CASSLAFGTSNTGELFF
J gene: TRBJ2-2
V gene: TRBV7-8
D gene: TRBD2
clone size: -

CDR3 DNA: TGTGCCACCAGTGATTTGGACGGGAGCTCCTACAATGAGCAGTTCTTC
CDR3 protein: CATSDLDGSSYNEQFF
J gene: TRBJ2-1
V gene: TRBV24-1
D gene: -
clone size: -

CDR3 DNA: TGTGCCAGCACCCCCGCCGGGACTTCTGGAAACACCATATATTTT
CDR3 protein: CASTPAGTSGNTIYF
J gene: TRBJ1-3
V gene: TRBV6-6
D gene: -
clone size: once

CDR3 DNA: TGTGCCAGCAGCTGGGGACAGGGACCCTATGGCTACACCTTC
CDR3 protein: CASSWGQGPYGYTF
J gene: TRBJ1-2
V gene: TRBV11-2
D gene: TRBD1
clone size: -

CDR3 DNA: TGTGCCAGCAGCCCCGCGAGCGAGCAGTACTTC
CDR3 protein: CASSPASEQYF
J gene: TRBJ2-7
V gene: TRBV7-9
D gene: -
clone size: few

CDR3 DNA: TGCGCCAGCAGCTCAATGGCTAAAAGCGCGGGGAGACTACTCTACGAGCAGTACTTC
CDR3 protein: CASSSMAKSAGRLLYEQYF
J gene: TRBJ2-7
V gene: TRBV5-1
D gene: -
clone size: -

CDR3 DNA: TGTGCCAGCAGCCAAGAGTCTGGGGCCAGGGACGAGCAGTACTTC
CDR3 protein: CASSQESGARDEQYF
J gene: TRBJ2-7
V gene: TRBV4-2
D gene: -
clone size: -

CDR3 DNA: TGTGCCAGTAGTCCCGGGGAGATCGGCACCTACGAGCAGTACTTC
CDR3 protein: CASSPGEIGTYEQYF
J gene: TRBJ2-7
V gene: TRBV19
D gene: -
clone size: -

CDR3 DNA: TGTGCCAGCAGCTCCGGACTAGCGGGAAGGATATACAATGAGCAGTTCTTC
CDR3 protein: CASSSGLAGRIYNEQFF
J gene: TRBJ2-1
V gene: TRBV7-9
D gene: TRBD2
clone size: -

CDR3 DNA: TGTGCCAGCAGCGTCGGCAGGGGGCCAGATACGCAGTATTTT
CDR3 protein: CASSVGRGPDTQYF
J gene: TRBJ2-3
V gene: TRBV7-3
D gene: TRBD1
clone size: -

CDR3 DNA: TGTGCCAGCAGCTCCCTCGAGACTAGCCTCAACAATGAGCAGTTCTTC
CDR3 protein: CASSSLETSLNNEQFF
J gene: TRBJ2-1
V gene: TRBV7-9
D gene: TRBD2
clone size: -

CDR3 DNA: TGTGCCAGTAGTATTATGCCAGGGGGCACCGGGGAGCTGTTTTTT
CDR3 protein: CASSIMPGGTGELFF
J gene: TRBJ2-2
V gene: TRBV19
D gene: TRBD1
clone size: -

CDR3 DNA: TGTGCCAGCAGTTACCGTTCGCCAGGGGTAAGCAATGAGCAGTTCTTC
CDR3 protein: CASSYRSPGVSNEQFF
J gene: TRBJ2-1
V gene: TRBV6-5
D gene: -
clone size: -

CDR3 DNA: TGTGCCAGTAGTATAGGTCCAGACTTGGGCAATGAGCAGTTCTTC
CDR3 protein: CASSIGPDLGNEQFF
J gene: TRBJ2-1
V gene: TRBV19
D gene: -
clone size: -

CDR3 DNA: TGCGCCAGCAGCCTTCGAACAGGAACAGATACGCAGTATTTT
CDR3 protein: CASSLRTGTDTQYF
J gene: TRBJ2-3
V gene: TRBV4-1
D gene: -
clone size: -

CDR3 DNA: TGTGCCAGCAGTGACCTCTCGGGCAATCAGCCCCAGCATTTT
CDR3 protein: CASSDLSGNQPQHF
J gene: TRBJ1-5
V gene: TRBV6-1
D gene: -
clone size: -

CDR3 DNA: TGTGCCAGCAGCTTCGAGGAGGGACAGCCCCAGCATTTT
CDR3 protein: CASSFEEGQPQHF
J gene: TRBJ1-5
V gene: TRBV7-2
D gene: -
clone size: -

CDR3 DNA: TGTGCCAGCAGTTACGGCGGGCAGCCCCAGCATTTT
CDR3 protein: CASSYGGQPQHF
J gene: TRBJ1-5
V gene: TRBV6-6
D gene: -
clone size: -

CDR3 DNA: TGTGCCACCCGGACTGACTGGGAGACCCAGTACTTC
CDR3 protein: CATRTDWETQYF
J gene: TRBJ2-5
V gene: TRBV2
D gene: -
clone size: -

CDR3 DNA: TGCGCCAGCAGCCAAGAAGGAGCGAACACTGAAGCTTTCTTT
CDR3 protein: CASSQEGANTEAFF
J gene: TRBJ1-1
V gene: TRBV4-3
D gene: -
clone size: -

CDR3 DNA: TGTGCCAGCAGCGTAGCCGGCGGGGGCGGGGCCAAAAACATTCAGTACTTC
CDR3 protein: CASSVAGGGGAKNIQYF
J gene: TRBJ2-4
V gene: TRBV9
D gene: -
clone size: -

CDR3 DNA: TGTGCCAGCAGCTTAGCGCGGGCGGTGAATTCACCCCTCCACTTT
CDR3 protein: CASSLARAVNSPLHF
J gene: TRBJ1-6
V gene: TRBV7-8
D gene: -
clone size: -

CDR3 DNA: TGTGCCAGCAGTTACAGGGGGATATATGGTTCACCCCTCCACTTT
CDR3 protein: CASSYRGIYGSPLHF
J gene: TRBJ1-6
V gene: TRBV6-5
D gene: -
clone size: -

CDR3 DNA: TGTGCAAGTCGCCCCCGGGACAGGGGGCAGGTTCAGCCCCAGCATTTT
CDR3 protein: CASRPRDRGQVQPQHF
J gene: TRBJ1-5
V gene: TRBV12-2
D gene: -
clone size: -

CDR3 DNA: TGCGCCAGCAGCTTAGCGGCTAGCGGGAGCACAGATACGCAGTATTTT
CDR3 protein: CASSLAASGSTDTQYF
J gene: TRBJ2-3
V gene: TRBV5-1
D gene: TRBD2
clone size: -

CDR3 DNA: TGTGCCACCACCTCCCTGGGGCCGGGCACAGATACGCAGTATTTT
CDR3 protein: CATTSLGPGTDTQYF
J gene: TRBJ2-3
V gene: TRBV15
D gene: -
clone size: -

CDR3 DNA: TGTGCCAGCAGCCGTCTGGAGCCGGGACAGCATGTTAACAATGAGCAGTTCTTC
CDR3 protein: CASSRLEPGQHVNNEQFF
J gene: TRBJ2-1
V gene: TRBV7-8
D gene: TRBD1
clone size: -

CDR3 DNA: TGTGCCAGTAGCCGCTGGACAGGGGAAGCCGGGGAGCTGTTTTTT
CDR3 protein: CASSRWTGEAGELFF
J gene: TRBJ2-2
V gene: TRBV19
D gene: TRBD1
clone size: -

CDR3 DNA: TGTGCCAGTAGTAAGACAGGGGGCACCGGGGAGCTGTTTTTT
CDR3 protein: CASSKTGGTGELFF
J gene: TRBJ2-2
V gene: TRBV19
D gene: TRBD1
clone size: -

CDR3 DNA: TGTGCCAGCAGCTTGGGGCCCGTGCTCGCCGGGGAGCTGTTTTTT
CDR3 protein: CASSLGPVLAGELFF
J gene: TRBJ2-2
V gene: TRBV5-5
D gene: -
clone size: -

CDR3 DNA: TGTGCCACCAGCAGAGAGACAGGCTCTGGAAACACCATATATTTT
CDR3 protein: CATSRETGSGNTIYF
J gene: TRBJ1-3
V gene: TRBV15
D gene: -
clone size: -

CDR3 DNA: TGTGCCAGCAGTTTGTCCCCTAGGCAAGAGACCCAGTACTTC
CDR3 protein: CASSLSPRQETQYF
J gene: TRBJ2-5
V gene: TRBV6-2/TRBV6-3
D gene: -
clone size: -

CDR3 DNA: TGTGCCATCAGGGGACATTTGGGGGACACTGAAGCTTTCTTT
CDR3 protein: CAIRGHLGDTEAFF
J gene: TRBJ1-1
V gene: TRBV10-3
D gene: -
clone size: -

CDR3 DNA: TGTGCCAGCAGCCAAGAACTACCGGGACAGGGGCCCCTCCACTTT
CDR3 protein: CASSQELPGQGPLHF
J gene: TRBJ1-6
V gene: TRBV14
D gene: TRBD1
clone size: few

CDR3 DNA: TGTGCCAGCAGCTGGGGACACCTCCTCTCCTACAATGAGCAGTTCTTC
CDR3 protein: CASSWGHLLSYNEQFF
J gene: TRBJ2-1
V gene: TRBV5-4
D gene: -
clone size: -

CDR3 DNA: TGTGCCAGCAGCTCAGACTCCTACGAGCAGTACTTC
CDR3 protein: CASSSDSYEQYF
J gene: TRBJ2-7
V gene: TRBV5-5
D gene: -
clone size: -

CDR3 DNA: TGCGCCAGCAGTCCGTCCGGGACAGGGGGAGATACGCAGTATTTT
CDR3 protein: CASSPSGTGGDTQYF
J gene: TRBJ2-3
V gene: TRBV5-1
D gene: TRBD1
clone size: -

CDR3 DNA: TGTGCCAGCGGAGGGGGCACAGATACGCAGTATTTT
CDR3 protein: CASGGGTDTQYF
J gene: TRBJ2-3
V gene: TRBV28
D gene: -
clone size: -

CDR3 DNA: TGTGCCAGCAGCTTAGAGCGGGTCAGGAACACTGAAGCTTTCTTT
CDR3 protein: CASSLERVRNTEAFF
J gene: TRBJ1-1
V gene: TRBV11-1
D gene: -
clone size: few

CDR3 DNA: TGTGCCAGTAGTTCGGGACAGCTACAAGAGACCCAGTACTTC
CDR3 protein: CASSSGQLQETQYF
J gene: TRBJ2-5
V gene: TRBV19
D gene: TRBD1
clone size: many

CDR3 DNA: TGCAGTGCCGCGGCGGCTGAAGCTTTCTTT
CDR3 protein: CSAAAAEAFF
J gene: TRBJ1-1
V gene: TRBV20-1
D gene: -
clone size: -

CDR3 DNA: TGTGCCAGCAGTTTAAGGCAGGGGGAGACCCAGTACTTC
CDR3 protein: CASSLRQGETQYF
J gene: TRBJ2-5
V gene: TRBV12-3/TRBV12-4
D gene: -
clone size: -